These 18 T cell receptor beta chains originate from one sample sequenced in a study of control samples from healthy donors and cancer patients. Generated by immunoSEQ multiplex PCR, the TCRdb table keeps only in-frame clones and is missing some. The sample has about 130,000 clones, roughly 90% seen once. The specimen was blood. These receptors originate from a man aged 40-50 years in good health.

V and J are TRBV20-1 and TRBJ1-3; D gene unclear. The CDR3 totals 11 residues. Germline-derived CDR1 and CDR2 are DFQATT and SNEGSKA (reference sequence). The CDR3 nucleotides are TGCGGTGTAGGACGTGGAAACACCATATATTTT. This translates into CGVGRGNTIYF.

The chain joins TRBV6-5 to TRBJ2-3, with D perhaps given as TRBD1 or TRBD2 (5 bases each). With 5 bases removed from V and 8 bases from J, the gap between germline ends came to 17 bases. This CDR3 is built from 14 residues. The germline CDR1 and CDR2 sequences are MNHEY and SVGAGI. The CDR3 loop reads CASSLPGPSGTQYF. The CDR3 nucleotides read TGTGCCAGCAGTCTCCCGGGACCATCCGGTACGCAGTATTTT.

The CDR3 sequence: CASSELWSPYNEQFF. In DNA form, the CDR3 reads TGTGCCAGCAGTGAACTCTGGAGCCCCTACAATGAGCAGTTCTTC. The genes are TRBV6-1 and TRBJ2-1; D gene ambiguous. In germline, CDR1 is MNHNS, CDR2 SASEGT. The CDR3 is 15 amino acids. Trimming stripped 2 bases from V and 2 bases from J, with 10 bases between.

The rearrangement uses TRBV7-6 and TRBJ2-3; 9 positions agree with TRBD1. CDR3 length: 16 residues. With 5 bases clipped from V and 2 bases from J, the junction kept 8 bases outside the gene matches. The germline CDR1 and CDR2 sequences are SGHVS and FNYEAQ. CDR3 DNA: TGTGCCAGCAGCCCCCTCGGACAGGGGAACACAGATACGCAGTATTTT. It encodes CASSPLGQGNTDTQYF.

This chain links TRBV10-3 with TRBJ2-1; D gene uncertain. Germline V gives CDR1 ENHRY, CDR2 SYGVKD. The CDR3 runs to 14 residues. Trimming cost V 2 bases and J 5 bases, with 10 bases left between them. The CDR3 protein is CAISEPGRDNEQFF. CDR3 DNA sequence: TGTGCCATCAGTGAGCCGGGTCGGGACAATGAGCAGTTCTTC.

J is TRBJ1-6 and V is TRBV24-1; TRBD1 matches at 8 bases. Germline-derived CDR1 and CDR2 are KGHDR and SFDVKD. This CDR3 contains 14 residues. J gave up 9 bases and V 5 bases, and 5 bases lay outside the gene matches. CDR3: CATSGLQGGSPLHF. The DNA for the CDR3 is TGTGCCACCAGTGGTTTACAGGGGGGTTCACCCCTCCACTTT.

The V and J genes are TRBV12-3 or TRBV12-4 and TRBJ2-6, with D hard to call. Trimming took off 5 bases at V and 7 bases at J, with 6 bases between the two ends. CDR3 size: 12 residues. For the CDR3, the DNA is TGTGCCAGCAGTGGGAACGCCAACGTCCTGACTTTC. This translates into CASSGNANVLTF.

The chain links TRBV19 to TRBJ2-7; 7 nucleotides align to TRBD1. The trim removed 5 bases at V and 2 bases at J, leaving 6 bases unmatched. The CDR3 consists of 14 residues. Germline V gene sequence: CDR1 LNHDA, CDR2 SQIVND (reference sequence). The CDR3 bases are TGTGCCAGTAGTGCCCGACAGGGTCCCTACGAGCAGTACTTC. As protein: CASSARQGPYEQYF.

The V call is TRBV6-5, the J call TRBJ2-7, with 10 bases lining up with TRBD1. V lost 2 bases to trimming and J lost 2 bases; unmatched junction nucleotides: 3. There are 15 residues in the CDR3. In germline, CDR1 is MNHEY, CDR2 SVGAGI. This CDR3 is CASSYRDRGTYEQYF. In DNA, the CDR3 is TGTGCCAGCAGTTACAGGGACAGGGGTACCTACGAGCAGTACTTC.

The V and J genes are TRBV30 and TRBJ2-4; D is perhaps TRBD1 or TRBD2 (5 bases each). Germline V gives CDR1 GTSNPN, CDR2 SVGIG (reference sequence). CDR3 length: 14 amino acids. V was clipped by 5 bases and J by 0 bases, with 11 bases between them. CDR3 sequence reads: CAWGAGLAKNIQYF. In DNA form, the CDR3 reads TGTGCCTGGGGGGCGGGCTTAGCCAAAAACATTCAGTACTTC.

This rearrangement joins TRBV5-1 to TRBJ1-2; the D gene is possibly TRBD1 (6 bases). Germline CDR1 reads SGHRS; CDR2 reads YFSETQ. The V end was cut by 0 bases, the J end by 8 bases, with 14 bases between. The CDR3 runs 14 residues. The DNA of the CDR3 is TGCGCCAGCAGCTTGGTAAGACAGGATGGGGGCTACACCTTC. Protein: CASSLVRQDGGYTF.

The CDR3 sequence is CASTPKRFDTGELFF. The CDR3 coding sequence is TGTGCCAGTACCCCCAAGAGGTTTGACACCGGGGAGCTGTTTTTT. V and J are TRBV19 and TRBJ2-2; D not resolved. CDR3 size: 15 residues. Germline V gene lookup returns CDR1 LNHDA and CDR2 SQIVND (reference sequence). Deletions cut 7 bases from V and 3 bases from J, with 15 bases between.

The chain links TRBV28 to TRBJ2-2, with 13 bases aligning to TRBD2. Germline CDR1 and CDR2: MDHEN and SYDVKM. Trimming took 3 bases from V and 3 from J; bases not matched to a gene: 4. This CDR3 is built from 17 residues. DNA of the CDR3: TGTGCCAGCAGTTTGATCGGACTAGCGGGGGACACCGGGGAGCTGTTTTTT. Amino acid sequence: CASSLIGLAGDTGELFF.

This clone was found once. The chain is built from TRBV28 and TRBJ1-5; the D is unclear. The CDR3 loop spans 12 amino acids. The V gene lost 2 bases and the J gene lost 8 bases, with 7 bases spanning the gap. The germline V gene has CDR1 MDHEN and CDR2 SYDVKM. The CDR3 nucleotides are TGTGCCAGCAGTTTAGCGGTCGAGCCCCAGCATTTT. It yields the protein CASSLAVEPQHF.

This sequence joins TRBV19 and TRBJ1-2, with 7 bases that match TRBD1. Germline assignment: CDR1 LNHDA and CDR2 SQIVND (reference sequence). This CDR3 region has 13 residues. Unmatched junction bases numbered 5, after V lost 5 bases and J lost 5 bases. This chain's CDR3 is CASSDRDRYGYTF. In DNA, the CDR3 is TGTGCCAGTAGTGACCGGGACAGATATGGCTACACCTTC.

Comment on this clone: The same CDR3 arises from other DNA sequences in this sample as well. V gene TRBV5-1 combines with J gene TRBJ1-2, with D possibly being TRBD1 (5 bases). The CDR3 has 13 amino acids. Germline V gives CDR1 SGHRS, CDR2 YFSETQ. Between the trimmed V and J ends, which lost 4 bases and 6 bases, there was a span of 13 bases. The CDR3 DNA follows: TGCGCCAGCAGCCGAGCTCCGGGGGATGGCTACACCTTC. Its protein is CASSRAPGDGYTF. Looking up the rest from reference TRBV5-1 and TRBJ1-2 gives the full variable domain: KAGVTQTPRYLIKTRGQQVTLSCSPISGHRSVSWYQQTPGQGLQFLFEYFSETQRNKGNFPGRFSGRQFSNSRSEMNVSTLELGDSALYLCASSRAPGDGYTFGSGTRLTVV.

The chain couples TRBV27 to TRBJ2-7; a possible D gene is TRBD1 (6 bases). From germline, CDR1 is MNHEY and CDR2 SMNVEV (reference sequence). The CDR3 is 14 amino acids. Trimming stripped 3 bases from V and 3 bases from J, with 12 bases between. CDR3 in DNA: TGTGCCAGCAGTTTCTTAGGACAGAGCTACGAGCAGTACTTC. It is translated as CASSFLGQSYEQYF.

This chain uses TRBV7-9 with TRBJ1-4; D may be TRBD1 (6 bases). V was pared by 5 bases and J by 3 bases, with 13 bases between. Per the germline V gene, CDR1 is SEHNR and CDR2 is FQNEAQ (reference sequence). The CDR3 has 15 amino acids. CDR3 nucleotides: TGTGCCAGCAGCCAAGGGGAGGGGGCTAATGAAAAACTGTTTTTT. Amino acids: CASSQGEGANEKLFF.